This T cell receptor beta chain was sequenced for a study of T cells in Graves' hyperthyroidism and ophthalmopathy. Study-level findings and limits: The model predicted ophthalmopathy a median roughly 6.3 months before onset.

The sample holds many counts of this clonotype. Its antigen is undetermined. Used for diagnoses were clinical symptoms, serum thyroxine and TRAb, thyroid ultrasound and orbital computed tomography. Blood was drawn at first hyperthyroidism diagnosis, before any ophthalmopathy symptoms. What was amplified from RNA transcripts were TCR beta CDR3 regions. Using the HTBI primer set, a first-round RT-PCR was run on the TCR CDR3. In TCRdb, the multiplex PCR reads were re-called with MiXCR into one record per CDR3 protein. This table holds around 260,000 distinct CDR3 sequences, 25% to 30% found once. The sequence was collected from a man aged 40-49 years with Graves' hyperthyroidism that later progressed to Graves' ophthalmopathy. Sequencing input: blood.

CDR3 in amino acids: CASSLTNSRTYEQYF. The CDR3 bases are TGCGCCAGCAGCTTGACGAACAGCAGAACCTACGAGCAGTACTTC. The chain is built from TRBV5-1 and TRBJ2-7; D is uncertain. The CDR3 runs to 15 residues. The V and J ends lost 1 base and 2 bases respectively, with 13 bases between them. CDR1 and CDR2 from the germline V gene are SGHRS and YFSETQ.